This TCR beta chain emerged from a study of shared clonotypes between healthy human individuals. With V trimmed by 5 bases and J by 8 bases, 4 bases remained unmatched. Germline CDR1 reads SGHAT; CDR2 reads FQNNGV. The CDR3 extends over 14 amino acids. Points from the study as a whole: Only blood was sampled, and tissue TCR repertoires likely differ from blood ones.

Profiling relied on immunoSEQ multiplex PCR, and the TCRdb table lists in-frame clones only, not all of them. Among millions of clones listed, 85% to 95% were seen once. Note on this clone: Its target is unknown.

The origin of this receptor is a man aged 18 to 30 in good health. The chain has TRBV11-2 and TRBJ1-6; 9 nucleotides match TRBD1. Sequenced sample: naive CD4+ T cells sorted from blood. Subset noted: CD45RA+ positively selected. In DNA, the CDR3 is TGTGCCAGCAGCGAAGGACAGGGGCATTCACCCCTCCACTTT. Its translation is CASSEGQGHSPLHF. The full variable domain, with the rest looked up from reference TRBV11-2 and TRBJ1-6, is EAGVAQSPRYKIIEKRQSVAFWCNPISGHATLYWYQQILGQGPKLLIQFQNNGVVDDSQLPKDRFSAERLKGVDSTLKIQPAKLEDSAVYLCASSEGQGHSPLHFGNGTRLTVT.